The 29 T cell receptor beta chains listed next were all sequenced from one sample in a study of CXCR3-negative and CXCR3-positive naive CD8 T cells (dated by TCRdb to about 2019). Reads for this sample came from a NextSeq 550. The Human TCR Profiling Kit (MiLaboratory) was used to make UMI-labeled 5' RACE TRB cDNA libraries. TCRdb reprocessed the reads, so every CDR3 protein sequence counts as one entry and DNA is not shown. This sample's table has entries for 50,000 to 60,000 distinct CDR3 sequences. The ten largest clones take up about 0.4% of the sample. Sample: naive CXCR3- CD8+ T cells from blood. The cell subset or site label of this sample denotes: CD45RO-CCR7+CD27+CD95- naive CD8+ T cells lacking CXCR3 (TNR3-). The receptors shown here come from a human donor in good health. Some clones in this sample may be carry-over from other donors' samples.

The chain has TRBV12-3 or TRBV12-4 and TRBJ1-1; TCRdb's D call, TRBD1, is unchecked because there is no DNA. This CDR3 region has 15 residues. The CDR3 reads CASSSHRGLNTEAFF.

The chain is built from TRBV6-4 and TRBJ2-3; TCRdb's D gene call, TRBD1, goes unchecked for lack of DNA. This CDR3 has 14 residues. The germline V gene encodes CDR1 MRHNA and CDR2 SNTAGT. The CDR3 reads CASSAAGGTDTQYF.

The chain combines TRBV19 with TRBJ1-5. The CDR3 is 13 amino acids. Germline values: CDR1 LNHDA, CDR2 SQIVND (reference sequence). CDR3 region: CASSIAGGQPQHF. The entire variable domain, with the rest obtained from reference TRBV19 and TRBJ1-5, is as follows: DGGITQSPKYLFRKEGQNVTLSCEQNLNHDAMYWYRQDPGQGLRLIYYSQIVNDFQKGDIAEGYSVSREKKESFPLTVTSAQKNPTAFYLCASSIAGGQPQHFGDGTRLSIL.

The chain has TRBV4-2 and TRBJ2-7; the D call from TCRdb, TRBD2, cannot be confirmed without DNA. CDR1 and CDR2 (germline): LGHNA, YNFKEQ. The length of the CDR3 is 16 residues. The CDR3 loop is CASSQRPGALAYEQYF.

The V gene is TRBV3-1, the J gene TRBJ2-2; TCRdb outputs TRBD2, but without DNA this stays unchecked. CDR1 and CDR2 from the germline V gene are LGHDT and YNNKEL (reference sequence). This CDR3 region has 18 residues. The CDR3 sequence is CASSQAPPGLAYTGELFF.

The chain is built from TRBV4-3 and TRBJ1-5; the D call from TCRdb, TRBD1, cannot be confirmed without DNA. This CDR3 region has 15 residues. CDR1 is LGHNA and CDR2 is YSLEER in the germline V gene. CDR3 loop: CASSQETGRDQPQHF.

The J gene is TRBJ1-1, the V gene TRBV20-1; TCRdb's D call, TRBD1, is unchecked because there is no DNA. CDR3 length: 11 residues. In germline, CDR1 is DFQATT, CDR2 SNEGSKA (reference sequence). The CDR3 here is CSARTGASTFF.

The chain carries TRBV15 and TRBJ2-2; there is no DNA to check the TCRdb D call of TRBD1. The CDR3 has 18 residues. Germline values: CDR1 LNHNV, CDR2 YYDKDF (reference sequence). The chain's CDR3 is CATSRGLTGTPNTGELFF.

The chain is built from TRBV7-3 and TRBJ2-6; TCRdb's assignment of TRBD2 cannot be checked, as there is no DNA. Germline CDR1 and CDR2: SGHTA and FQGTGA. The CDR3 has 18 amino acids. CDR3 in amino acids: CASPRGPVKATGANVLTF.

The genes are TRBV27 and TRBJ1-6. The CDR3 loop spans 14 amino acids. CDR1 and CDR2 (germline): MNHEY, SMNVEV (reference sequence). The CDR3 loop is CASSLVTVQSPLHF.

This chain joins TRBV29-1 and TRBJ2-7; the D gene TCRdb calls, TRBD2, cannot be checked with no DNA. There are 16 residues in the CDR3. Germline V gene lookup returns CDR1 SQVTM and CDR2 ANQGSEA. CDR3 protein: CSVLGVGGRVYDEQYF.

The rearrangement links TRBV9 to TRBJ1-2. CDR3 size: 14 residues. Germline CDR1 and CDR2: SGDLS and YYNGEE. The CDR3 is CASSLNRQDYSYTF.

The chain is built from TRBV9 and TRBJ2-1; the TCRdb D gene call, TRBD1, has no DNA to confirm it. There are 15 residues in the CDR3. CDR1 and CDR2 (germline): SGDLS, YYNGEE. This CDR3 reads CASSGGRRADNEQFF. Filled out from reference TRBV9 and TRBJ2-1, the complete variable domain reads DSGVTQTPKHLITATGQRVTLRCSPRSGDLSVYWYQQSLDQGLQFLIQYYNGEERAKGNILERFSAQQFPDLHSELNLSSLELGDSALYFCASSGGRRADNEQFFGPGTRLTVL.

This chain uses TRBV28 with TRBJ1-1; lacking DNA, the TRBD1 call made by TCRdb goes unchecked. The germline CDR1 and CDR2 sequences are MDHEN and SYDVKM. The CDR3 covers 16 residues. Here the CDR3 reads CASSLVTRGLNTEAFF.

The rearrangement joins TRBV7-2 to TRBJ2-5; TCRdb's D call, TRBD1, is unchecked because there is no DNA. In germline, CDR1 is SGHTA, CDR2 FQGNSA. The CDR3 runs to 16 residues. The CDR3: CASSLSGGGIQETQYF. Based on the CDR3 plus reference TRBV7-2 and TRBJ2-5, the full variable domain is GAGVSQSPSNKVTEKGKDVELRCDPISGHTALYWYRQSLGQGLEFLIYFQGNSAPDKSGLPSDRFSAERTGGSVSTLTIQRTQQEDSAVYLCASSLSGGGIQETQYFGPGTRLLVL.

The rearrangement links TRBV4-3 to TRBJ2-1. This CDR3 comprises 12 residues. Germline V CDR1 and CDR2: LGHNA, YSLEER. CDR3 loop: CASSQRDSEQFF.

The chain's CDR3 is CASSYSRYEQYF. The chain recombines TRBV6-2 or TRBV6-3 with TRBJ2-7. Germline CDR1 and CDR2: MNHEY and SVGEGT. CDR3 size: 12 residues.

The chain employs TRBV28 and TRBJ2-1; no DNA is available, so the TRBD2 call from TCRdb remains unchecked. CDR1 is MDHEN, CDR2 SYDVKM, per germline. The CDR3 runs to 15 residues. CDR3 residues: CASIPPGGTYNEQFF.

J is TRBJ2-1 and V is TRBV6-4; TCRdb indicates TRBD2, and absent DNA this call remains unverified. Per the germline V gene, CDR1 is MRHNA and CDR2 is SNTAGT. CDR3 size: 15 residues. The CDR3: CASSATSGAYNEQFF.

CDR3 in amino acids: CASTGGGGGPYNEQFF. V gene TRBV7-2 combines with J gene TRBJ2-1; TCRdb's D call, TRBD1, is unchecked because there is no DNA. This CDR3 is 16 amino acids long. From germline, CDR1 is SGHTA and CDR2 FQGNSA.

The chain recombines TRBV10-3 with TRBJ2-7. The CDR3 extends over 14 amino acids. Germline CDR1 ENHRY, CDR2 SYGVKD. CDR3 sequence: CAISESGSPYEQYF.

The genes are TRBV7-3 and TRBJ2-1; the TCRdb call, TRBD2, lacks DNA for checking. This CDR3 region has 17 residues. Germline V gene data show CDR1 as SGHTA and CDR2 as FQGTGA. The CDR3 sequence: CASSLGPGLGSNNEQFF.

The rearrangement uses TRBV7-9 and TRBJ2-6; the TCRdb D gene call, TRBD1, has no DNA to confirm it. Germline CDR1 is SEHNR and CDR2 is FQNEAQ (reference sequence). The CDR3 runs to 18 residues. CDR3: CASTSWAVPGVGANVLTF.

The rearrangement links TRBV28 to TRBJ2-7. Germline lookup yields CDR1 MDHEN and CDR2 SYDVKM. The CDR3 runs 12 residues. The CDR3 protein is CASSPSYYEQYF.

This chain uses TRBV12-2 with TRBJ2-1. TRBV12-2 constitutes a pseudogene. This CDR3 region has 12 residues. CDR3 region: CASRPVYNEQFF.

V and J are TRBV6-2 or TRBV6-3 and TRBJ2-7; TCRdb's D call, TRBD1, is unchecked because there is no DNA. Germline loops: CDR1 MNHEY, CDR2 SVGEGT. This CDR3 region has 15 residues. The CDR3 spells CASTPKRGPAYEQYF.

The CDR3 is CAIEGVGGEAFF. The J gene is TRBJ1-1, the V gene TRBV10-3; lacking DNA, the TRBD1 call made by TCRdb goes unchecked. CDR1 is ENHRY, CDR2 SYGVKD, per germline. The CDR3 is made up of 12 amino acids.

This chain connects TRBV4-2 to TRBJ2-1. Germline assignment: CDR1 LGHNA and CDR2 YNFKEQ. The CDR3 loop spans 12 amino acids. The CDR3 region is CASSQDAREQFF.

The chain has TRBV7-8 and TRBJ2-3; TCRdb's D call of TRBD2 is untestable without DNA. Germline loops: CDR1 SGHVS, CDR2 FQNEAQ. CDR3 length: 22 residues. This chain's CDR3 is CASSLGDYRTSGEYSSTDTQYF.